The 8 T cell receptor beta chains reported below all come from one sample, sequenced in a study of long-term antiretroviral therapy in people with HIV. At the survey level, the v3.0 immunoSEQ assay was run. Sequencing used immunoSEQ multiplex PCR; TCRdb keeps in-frame clones, though not all of them. The data contain 30,000 or so clones, 65% to 75% of them singletons. This sample comprised unsorted PBMCs, obtained 3 years after starting antiretroviral therapy. The source is a man in his fifties with HIV.

The chain carries TRBV5-4 and TRBJ2-2, with D tentatively TRBD1 (7 bases). The CDR3 spans 15 residues. In germline, CDR1 is SGHNT, CDR2 YYREEE (reference sequence). V lost 4 bases, J lost 5 bases, and 15 bases lay in between. The CDR3 loop reads CASSPSTGRTGELFF. The CDR3 DNA reads TGTGCCAGCAGCCCTTCGACAGGGAGGACCGGGGAGCTGTTTTTT.

This chain joins TRBV28 and TRBJ2-1; tentative D call: TRBD2 (5 bases). The CDR3 extends over 15 amino acids. The germline V gene encodes CDR1 MDHEN and CDR2 SYDVKM. V gave up 2 bases and J gave up 7 bases, with 15 bases separating them. The CDR3 protein is CASSLEASRMNEQFF. In nucleotides, the CDR3 is TGTGCCAGCAGTTTAGAGGCTAGCAGGATGAATGAGCAGTTCTTC.

The V gene is TRBV6-4, the J gene TRBJ2-7; TRBD1 agrees at 9 bases. Germline-derived CDR1 and CDR2 are MRHNA and SNTAGT. CDR3 length: 13 residues. Unmatched junction bases numbered 3, after V lost 2 bases and J lost 7 bases. The CDR3 is CASSDGTGREQYF. DNA of the CDR3: TGTGCCAGCAGTGACGGGACAGGGCGGGAGCAGTACTTC.

The V call is TRBV28, the J call TRBJ2-1; TRBD1 agrees at 7 bases. Germline V lookup: CDR1 MDHEN, CDR2 SYDVKM. The V and J ends lost 4 bases and 3 bases, in that order; junction bases with no gene match: 6. This CDR3 comprises 15 residues. CDR3: CASSSTGVFYNEQFF. CDR3 bases: TGTGCCAGCAGTTCAACAGGGGTTTTCTACAATGAGCAGTTCTTC.

V and J are TRBV28 and TRBJ1-1; no definite D call. The CDR3 sequence is 16 residues long. Per the germline V gene, CDR1 is MDHEN and CDR2 is SYDVKM. V lost 7 bases to trimming and J lost 2 bases, with 20 bases between them. The CDR3 here is CASTPAPGQANTEAFF. CDR3 nucleotides: TGTGCCAGCACCCCCGCCCCGGGCCAGGCTAACACTGAAGCTTTCTTT.

The V call is TRBV28, the J call TRBJ1-6; possible D gene TRBD1, 5 bases. The CDR3 loop spans 20 amino acids. V was pared by 6 bases and J by 8 bases, with 32 bases between. Germline CDR1 reads MDHEN; CDR2 reads SYDVKM. The CDR3 sequence: CASSPFFVEPGDGRDSPLHF. The DNA of the CDR3 is TGTGCCAGCAGCCCCTTTTTCGTCGAACCTGGGGACGGCCGGGATTCACCCCTCCACTTT.

The rearrangement joins TRBV5-1 to TRBJ2-7, with D possibly matching TRBD2 (5 bases). Trimming left V 0 bases short and J 4 bases short, with 11 bases between. Germline values: CDR1 SGHRS, CDR2 YFSETQ. The CDR3 length is 14 residues. The CDR3 loop is CASSLDPGLYEQYF. The CDR3 DNA reads as TGCGCCAGCAGCTTGGACCCGGGATTGTACGAGCAGTACTTC.

The CDR3 loop reads CAWSVGRYTEAFF. As DNA, the CDR3 is TGTGCCTGGAGTGTGGGTAGGTACACTGAAGCTTTCTTT. The genes are TRBV30 and TRBJ1-1; D gene uncertain. CDR1 is GTSNPN, CDR2 SVGIG, per germline (reference sequence). Trimming left V 0 bases short and J 3 bases short, with 8 bases between. The CDR3 sequence is 13 residues long.